These 22 T cell receptor beta chains came from one sample sequenced in a study of shared T cell receptors in the human thymus. The method was immunoSEQ multiplex PCR; TCRdb's version includes in-frame clones alone and lacks a portion of them. Of 700,000 or so clones listed, roughly 88% were seen once; the top ten hold under 0.012%. In addition, the sample was reused for a study of human thymus T cells.

Sequencing input: thymocytes. These receptors all stem from a girl under three years old with a congenital heart defect.

The V and J genes are TRBV10-2 and TRBJ1-6; 7 bases fit TRBD1. The V gene end was trimmed by 5 bases and the J gene end by 4 bases; junction bases not matched to a gene: 11. CDR3 length: 17 residues. Per the germline V gene, CDR1 is WSHSY and CDR2 is SAAADI. CDR3 loop: CASSLPRTGRYNSPLHF. DNA of the CDR3: TGCGCCAGCAGTCTACCTAGGACAGGCAGATATAATTCACCCCTCCACTTT.

This chain joins TRBV5-4 and TRBJ2-3, with 8 bases matching TRBD2. V lost 2 bases, J lost 0 bases, and 11 bases stayed unmatched. CDR1 is SGHNT and CDR2 is YYREEE in the germline V gene (reference sequence). CDR3 size: 18 residues. CDR3 sequence: CASSFFGAGALSTDTQYF. DNA for the CDR3: TGTGCCAGCAGCTTCTTTGGAGCGGGGGCCTTGAGCACAGATACGCAGTATTTT.

The chain is built from TRBV10-3 and TRBJ1-2, with a tentative D call TRBD1 (6 bases). This CDR3 has 15 residues. The germline gives CDR1 ENHRY, CDR2 SYGVKD. Trimming removed 3 bases at V and 2 bases at J, with 13 bases between. In DNA form, the CDR3 reads TGTGCCATCAGTGATACAGAGGGGGAGAACTATGGCTACACCTTC. This translates into CAISDTEGENYGYTF.

The chain carries TRBV9 and TRBJ2-2; TRBD1 agrees at 7 bases. V lost 0 bases, J lost 5 bases, and 19 bases stayed unmatched. Germline-derived CDR1 and CDR2 are SGDLS and YYNGEE. CDR3 size: 20 residues. CDR3 residues: CASSVGIRTGNLKGTGELFF. The CDR3 region has the DNA TGTGCCAGCAGCGTAGGAATCCGGACAGGAAACCTAAAGGGAACCGGGGAGCTGTTTTTT.

The rearrangement links TRBV7-2 to TRBJ2-1; 11 bases agree with TRBD2. Germline values: CDR1 SGHTA, CDR2 FQGNSA. V was clipped by 4 bases and J by 4 bases; unmatched bases: 3. This CDR3 is 15 amino acids long. The CDR3 loop is CASSSGTSGYNEQFF. CDR3 bases: TGTGCCAGCAGCTCGGGGACTAGCGGTTACAATGAGCAGTTCTTC. Full variable domain (remainder filled in from reference TRBV7-2 and TRBJ2-1): GAGVSQSPSNKVTEKGKDVELRCDPISGHTALYWYRQSLGQGLEFLIYFQGNSAPDKSGLPSDRFSAERTGGSVSTLTIQRTQQEDSAVYLCASSSGTSGYNEQFFGPGTRLTVL.

V is TRBV19 and J is TRBJ1-2; unclear D gene. V lost 1 base, J lost 4 bases, and 13 bases lay in between. This CDR3 has 15 amino acids. CDR1 and CDR2 (germline): LNHDA, SQIVND (reference sequence). The CDR3 sequence: CASSIVGRVGYGYTF. CDR3 bases: TGTGCCAGTAGTATAGTGGGCAGAGTCGGCTATGGCTACACCTTC.

The V and J genes are TRBV11-2 and TRBJ1-1; no definite D call. The V gene lost 5 bases and the J gene lost 3 bases, with 22 bases spanning the gap. The CDR3 contains 17 residues. The V gene's germline CDR1 is SGHAT and CDR2 FQNNGV. CDR3: CASSLGRRVSLDTEAFF. The CDR3 region has the DNA TGTGCCAGCAGCCTAGGAAGGCGGGTCTCACTGGACACTGAAGCTTTCTTT.

The chain is built from TRBV19 and TRBJ1-3; D unresolved. The CDR3 consists of 13 residues. The V gene's germline CDR1 is LNHDA and CDR2 SQIVND (reference sequence). With 6 bases removed from V and 6 bases from J, the gap between germline ends came to 12 bases. The CDR3 DNA reads TGTGCCAGTAGGCGGTCGCGTGAAAACACCATATATTTT. Its protein is CASRRSRENTIYF.

This sequence joins TRBV7-9 and TRBJ1-1; D gene uncertain. CDR3 length equals 14 residues. Germline assignment: CDR1 SEHNR and CDR2 FQNEAQ (reference sequence). Trimming took off 1 base at V and 1 base at J, with 7 bases between the two ends. The CDR3 sequence: CASSLETSNTEAFF. The CDR3 coding sequence is TGTGCCAGCAGCTTAGAGACTTCGAACACTGAAGCTTTCTTT.

The chain recombines TRBV13 with TRBJ1-1; 8 nucleotides match TRBD1. V lost 4 bases to trimming and J lost 3 bases; unmatched junction nucleotides: 7. The CDR3 is 15 residues long. Looked up from germline, CDR1 is PRHDT and CDR2 is FYEKMQ (reference sequence). This chain's CDR3 is CASSSGTGAYTEAFF. The CDR3 DNA is TGTGCCAGCAGCTCAGGGACAGGAGCGTACACTGAAGCTTTCTTT.

The rearrangement uses TRBV10-3 and TRBJ1-3; TRBD1 aligns across 7 bases. The CDR3 consists of 15 residues. Germline V lookup: CDR1 ENHRY, CDR2 SYGVKD. Trimming took 7 bases from V and 0 from J; bases not matched to a gene: 6. The CDR3 spells CAITQTGNSGNTIYF. The CDR3 region has the DNA TGTGCCATCACCCAGACAGGGAACTCTGGAAACACCATATATTTT.

The genes are TRBV9 and TRBJ2-3, with D possibly matching TRBD2 (5 bases). This CDR3 region has 15 residues. Trimming removed 4 bases at V and 2 bases at J, with 14 bases between. The germline V gene encodes CDR1 SGDLS and CDR2 YYNGEE. The CDR3 DNA reads TGTGCCAGCAGCCGGGTGTGGAGGCCCACAGATACGCAGTATTTT. It is translated as CASSRVWRPTDTQYF.

The chain joins TRBV7-3 to TRBJ2-1; TRBD2 aligns across 14 bases. After removal of 1 base from V and 3 bases from J, the junction contained 2 bases not matched to a gene. Germline CDR1 is SGHTA and CDR2 is FQGTGA. The CDR3 is 17 residues long. As DNA, the CDR3 is TGTGCCAGCAGCTTAAGGGGACTAGCGGGGGTCTACAATGAGCAGTTCTTC. This translates into CASSLRGLAGVYNEQFF.

This sequence joins TRBV5-1 and TRBJ2-7, with D perhaps TRBD1 (6 bases). Germline CDR1 is SGHRS and CDR2 is YFSETQ. CDR3 length: 14 amino acids. V lost 2 bases to trimming and J lost 0 bases, with 9 bases between them. DNA for the CDR3: TGCGCCAGCAGCTTTGGACAGAGCTCCTACGAGCAGTACTTC. Protein sequence: CASSFGQSSYEQYF.

The chain recombines TRBV7-4 with TRBJ1-2, with D tentatively TRBD1 (6 bases). Germline assignment: CDR1 SGHVT and CDR2 SQSDAQ. The CDR3 consists of 12 residues. V was clipped by 6 bases and J by 9 bases, with 14 bases between them. The CDR3: CASSRHRDRYTF. In nucleotides, the CDR3 is TGTGCCAGCAGTAGGCACAGGGATCGCTACACCTTC.

The genes are TRBV4-1 and TRBJ2-3; possibly TRBD1 for D (6 bases). This CDR3 contains 16 residues. Looked up from germline, CDR1 is MGHRA and CDR2 is YSYEKL. Trimming pared 0 bases from V and 1 base from J, leaving 11 bases between. For the CDR3, the DNA is TGCGCCAGCAGCCAAGACCGACAGGAGGGCACAGATACGCAGTATTTT. This codes for CASSQDRQEGTDTQYF.

The chain links TRBV27 to TRBJ2-1; TRBD2 might be the D (5 bases). Trimming stripped 4 bases from V and 8 bases from J, with 24 bases between. The CDR3 has 17 residues. Germline lookup yields CDR1 MNHEY and CDR2 SMNVEV (reference sequence). DNA of the CDR3: TGTGCCAGCAGTTCCGGGCTGGGCCCGCGGGCGGTCGATGAGCAGTTCTTC. It codes for CASSSGLGPRAVDEQFF.

The rearrangement uses TRBV30 and TRBJ1-2, with 7 bases matching TRBD1. Germline CDR1 GTSNPN, CDR2 SVGIG (reference sequence). The CDR3 is made up of 16 amino acids. The V and J ends lost 4 bases and 3 bases, in that order; junction bases with no gene match: 14. The CDR3 nucleotides read TGTGCCTGGATCCCTGGTGAGGGGGCGACGGACTATGGCTACACCTTC. Amino acids: CAWIPGEGATDYGYTF.

This clone showed up just once. The chain employs TRBV27 and TRBJ2-4; D possibly corresponds to TRBD1 (6 bases). Per germline, CDR1 MNHEY and CDR2 SMNVEV (reference sequence). This CDR3 region has 13 residues. Deletions cut 10 bases from V and 8 bases from J, with 18 bases between. The CDR3 nucleotides read TGTGCCACCTATAGGGGGTTATGGTACATTCAGTACTTC. As protein: CATYRGLWYIQYF.

The chain links TRBV27 to TRBJ1-1; D might be TRBD1 (5 bases). Germline CDR1 reads MNHEY; CDR2 reads SMNVEV (reference sequence). Trimming shortened V by 1 base and J by 3 bases, and 15 bases separated the two germline ends. CDR3 size: 16 residues. CDR3 DNA sequence: TGTGCCAGCAGTTTATTTGGGGGAGGTGGGGACACTGAAGCTTTCTTT. It encodes CASSLFGGGGDTEAFF.

The J gene is TRBJ2-1, the V gene TRBV4-3; 8 bases are a match to TRBD2. The CDR3 totals 17 residues. The V gene end was trimmed by 0 bases and the J gene end by 6 bases; junction bases not matched to a gene: 10. Germline V lookup: CDR1 LGHNA, CDR2 YSLEER. CDR3 DNA: TGCGCCAGCAGCCAAGAAATGGCACTAGCGGAATCCAATGAGCAGTTCTTC. It codes for CASSQEMALAESNEQFF.

This chain connects TRBV7-3 to TRBJ1-5; 9 nucleotides match TRBD1. Losses at the gene ends were 5 bases for V and 5 bases for J; bases not matched to a gene: 19. This CDR3 region has 19 residues. Germline V gene data show CDR1 as SGHTA and CDR2 as FQGTGA. The DNA of the CDR3 is TGTGCCAGCAGCCCACGCGTGCCCCGACGGACAGGGGACCATCAGCCCCAGCATTTT. It yields the protein CASSPRVPRRTGDHQPQHF.